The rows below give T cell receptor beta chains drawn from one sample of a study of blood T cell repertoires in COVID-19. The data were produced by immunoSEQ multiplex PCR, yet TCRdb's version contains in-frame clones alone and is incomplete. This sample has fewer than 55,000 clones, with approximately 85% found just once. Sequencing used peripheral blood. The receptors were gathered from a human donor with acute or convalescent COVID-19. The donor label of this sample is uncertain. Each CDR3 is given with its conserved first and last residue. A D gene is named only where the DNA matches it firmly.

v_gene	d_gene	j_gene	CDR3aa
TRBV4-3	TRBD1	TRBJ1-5	CASSQDDRGGGNQPQHF
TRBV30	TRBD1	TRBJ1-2	CAWSRGQVGYTF
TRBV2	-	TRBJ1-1	CASTLDSDTEAFF
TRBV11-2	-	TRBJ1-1	CASSLRGNTEAFF
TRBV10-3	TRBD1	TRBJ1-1	CAISRQGQLNTEAFF
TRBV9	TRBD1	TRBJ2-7	CASSVAPGGYEQYF
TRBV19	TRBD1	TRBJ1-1	CASSGRRGPVNTEAFF
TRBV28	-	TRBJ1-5	CASRSTAGTPRGQPQHF
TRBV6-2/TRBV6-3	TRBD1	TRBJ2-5	CASSTSGTAQETQYF
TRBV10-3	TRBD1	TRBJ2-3	CAISGGQSSLKDTQYF
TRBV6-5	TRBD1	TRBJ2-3	CASSYDRGIDTQYF
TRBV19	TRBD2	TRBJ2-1	CASSMRGGSYNEQFF
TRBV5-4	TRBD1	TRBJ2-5	CASSGRDSKETQYF
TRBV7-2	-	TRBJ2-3	CASSLLAGLTDTQYF
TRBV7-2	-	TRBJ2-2	CASSLVHSYTGELFF
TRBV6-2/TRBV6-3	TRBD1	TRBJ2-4	CASSPGRDRGVKNIQYF
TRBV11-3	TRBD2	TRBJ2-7	CASSLEAGARYEQYF
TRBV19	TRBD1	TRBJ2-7	CASSSPTGTGGYEQYF
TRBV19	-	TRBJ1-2	CASSTTQGWLGGYTF
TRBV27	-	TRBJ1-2	CASSRGQWYGYTF
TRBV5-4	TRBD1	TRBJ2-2	CASSLGTGPTGELFF
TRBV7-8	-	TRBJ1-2	CASSLDIRKKYGYTF
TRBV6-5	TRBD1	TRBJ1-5	CASRPGQGFQPQHF
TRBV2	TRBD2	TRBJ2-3	CASSEVAGVGTQYF
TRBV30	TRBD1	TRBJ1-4	CAWGGQGAANEKLFF
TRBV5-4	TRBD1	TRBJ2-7	CASSQPPGTGDEQYF
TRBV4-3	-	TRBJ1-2	CASSQSAGGRYGYTF